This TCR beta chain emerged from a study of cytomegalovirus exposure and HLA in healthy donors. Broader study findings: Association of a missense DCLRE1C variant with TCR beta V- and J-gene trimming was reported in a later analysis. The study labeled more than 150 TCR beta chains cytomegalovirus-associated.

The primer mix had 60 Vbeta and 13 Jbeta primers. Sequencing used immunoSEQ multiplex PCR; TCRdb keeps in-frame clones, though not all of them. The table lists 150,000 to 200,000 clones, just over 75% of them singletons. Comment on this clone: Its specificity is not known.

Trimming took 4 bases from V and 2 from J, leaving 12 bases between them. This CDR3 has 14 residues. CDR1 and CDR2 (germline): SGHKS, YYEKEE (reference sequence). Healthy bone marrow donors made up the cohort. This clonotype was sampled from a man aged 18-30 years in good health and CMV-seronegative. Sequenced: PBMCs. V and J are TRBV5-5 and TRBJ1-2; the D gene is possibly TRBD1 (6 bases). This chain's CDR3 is CASSPWTENYGYTF. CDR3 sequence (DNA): TGTGCCAGCAGCCCCTGGACAGAGAACTATGGCTACACCTTC.